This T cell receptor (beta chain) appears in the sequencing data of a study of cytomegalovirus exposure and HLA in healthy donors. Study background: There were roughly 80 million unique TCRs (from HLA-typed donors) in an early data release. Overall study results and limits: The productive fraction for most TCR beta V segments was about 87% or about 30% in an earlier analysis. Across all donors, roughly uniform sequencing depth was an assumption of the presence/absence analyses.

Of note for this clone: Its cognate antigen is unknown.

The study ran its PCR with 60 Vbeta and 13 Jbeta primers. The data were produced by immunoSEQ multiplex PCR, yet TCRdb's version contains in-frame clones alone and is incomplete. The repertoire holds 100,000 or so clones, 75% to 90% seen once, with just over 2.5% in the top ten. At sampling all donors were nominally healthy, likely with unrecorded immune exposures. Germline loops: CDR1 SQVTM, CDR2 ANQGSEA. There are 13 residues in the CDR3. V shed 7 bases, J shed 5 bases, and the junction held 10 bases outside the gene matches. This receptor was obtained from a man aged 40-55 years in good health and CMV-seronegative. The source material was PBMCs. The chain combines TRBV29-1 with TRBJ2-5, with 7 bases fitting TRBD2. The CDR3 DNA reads TGCAGCGCAGGCGGGGGTCGCGGGGAGACCCAGTACTTC. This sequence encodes CSAGGGRGETQYF.